A selection of T cell receptor beta chains follows, all from one sample in a study of blood T cell repertoires in COVID-19. TCRdb keeps only in-frame clones here, not all; method: immunoSEQ multiplex PCR. The table shows about 170,000 clones, with 70% to 80% occurring only once. The specimen was PBMCs or T cells enriched from blood (not recorded which). The receptors shown here come from a woman in her sixties or seventies in a cohort exposed to, infected with or recovered from COVID-19 (not recorded which). The CDR3 runs from the conserved cysteine through the conserved F or W. D genes are given only for firm matches. A clone size is listed for some rows: how often the clone was seen (once, few, many), or a class if it is expanded.

cdr3_nt cdr3_aa v_call d_call clone_size j_call
TGTGCCACTACGGGACTAGCGATAAATGAGCAGTTCTTC CATTGLAINEQFF TRBV19 TRBD2 . TRBJ2-1
TGTGCCAGTAGGGACGACAGTGAAGCTTTCTTT CASRDDSEAFF TRBV19 . . TRBJ1-1
TGTGCCAGTAGTATAAGCGGGAGTTACAATGAGCAGTTCTTC CASSISGSYNEQFF TRBV19 TRBD2 . TRBJ2-1
TGTGCCAGCAGCTTATATCCCCAGGGAACTAATGAAAAACTGTTTTTT CASSLYPQGTNEKLFF TRBV28 . . TRBJ1-4
TGTGCCAGCAGCACCCCTGCGGGTAGAGCTTTCTTT CASSTPAGRAFF TRBV25-1 . . TRBJ1-1
TGTGCCAGCAGTCTAGGGGTCTTAACAGGTTTGGGCGAAGCTTTCTTT CASSLGVLTGLGEAFF TRBV27 . few TRBJ1-1
TGCGCCAGCAGCTCGGCTAGGGGCGGGGAGCTGTTTTTT CASSSARGGELFF TRBV5-1 . medium-sized TRBJ2-2
TGCGCCAGCAGGGGGGAGGGGTTCGAGACCCAGTACTTC CASRGEGFETQYF TRBV5-1 TRBD2 . TRBJ2-5
TGTGCCAGCAGCGAAGGGAGTCCCGGGGAGCTGTTTTTT CASSEGSPGELFF TRBV2 . . TRBJ2-2
TGTGCCAGCAGGACGGGAGGGCCGGGGAATGAGCAGTTCTTC CASRTGGPGNEQFF TRBV6-5 TRBD2 . TRBJ2-1
TGTGCCAGCAGTCAAACCCCGACAGGATTCTCGAGTCAGCCCCAGCATTTT CASSQTPTGFSSQPQHF TRBV6-6 . . TRBJ1-5
TGTGCCAGCAGCCCCCCCCTCGGCGGGATCGGTGAGACCCAGTACTTC CASSPPLGGIGETQYF TRBV3-1/TRBV3-2 . . TRBJ2-5
TGTGCCAGCAGCCACCGACTAGCGGGTCCGACCACAGATACGCAGTATTTT CASSHRLAGPTTDTQYF TRBV7-2 TRBD2 . TRBJ2-3
TGTGCCAGCTCACCCGCCCGGTCACGCAATGAGCAGTTCTTC CASSPARSRNEQFF TRBV18 . . TRBJ2-1
TGTGCCAGCAGCTCCGGTTGGGAGACCCAGTACTTC CASSSGWETQYF TRBV7-2 . . TRBJ2-5
TGTGCCAGCAGCTTGATCGGAGGAGCCCACAATGAGCAGTTCTTC CASSLIGGAHNEQFF TRBV5-4 . . TRBJ2-1
TGCGCCAGCAGCTTTCAAGGGGGTAACGAGCAGTACTTC CASSFQGGNEQYF TRBV5-1 . . TRBJ2-7
TGTGCCAGCAGCCCACCCCAATTTCTAGCGGGAAAGAACACCGGGGAGCTGTTTTTT CASSPPQFLAGKNTGELFF TRBV3-1/TRBV3-2 TRBD2 few TRBJ2-2
TGCGCCAGCAGCTATACTAGCGGGAGCCCCCTGGGGGAGCAGTTCTTC CASSYTSGSPLGEQFF TRBV5-1 TRBD2 . TRBJ2-1
TGTGCCAGTACCCCCAGGGCAGCCCCGGTGGGTACTGAAGCTTTCTTT CASTPRAAPVGTEAFF TRBV19 . . TRBJ1-1
TGTGCCAGCTCACCCCGCGGAGGGCTGGCGGGACCCACAGATACGCAGTATTTT CASSPRGGLAGPTDTQYF TRBV18 . . TRBJ2-3
TGTGCCAGCAGCCGCCAGCCGGGAGAGGGAGAGACCCAGTACTTC CASSRQPGEGETQYF TRBV13 . . TRBJ2-5
TGTGCCAGCAGTTTAGTAGTGTCAGGACTCAACACCGGGGAGCTGTTTTTT CASSLVVSGLNTGELFF TRBV27 . . TRBJ2-2
TGCGCCAGCAGCCGCCAATCCGGGACAGGGGTCTACGAGCAGTACTTC CASSRQSGTGVYEQYF TRBV4-1 TRBD1 once TRBJ2-7
TGTGCCAGCAGGAAGACAGGGGGATCACCCCTCCACTTT CASRKTGGSPLHF TRBV6-5 TRBD1 . TRBJ1-6
TGTGCCAGCAGCTGGGGAGGGGCCGATACGCAGTATTTT CASSWGGADTQYF TRBV6-5 TRBD2 . TRBJ2-3
TGTGCCAGCAGTGAAGGGACAGGGGGTTATAGCAATCAGCCCCAGCATTTT CASSEGTGGYSNQPQHF TRBV6-1 TRBD1 . TRBJ1-5
TGTGCCAGCAGCTTGGGGGGGACATCTAAAGACTTC CASSLGGTSKDF TRBV5-4 . . TRBJ2-7
TGTGCCAGCAGAGTAGACAGGGGTTCTGGAAAACTGTTTTTT CASRVDRGSGKLFF TRBV2 TRBD1 . TRBJ1-4
TGTGCCAGCTCACCACCCAATAGCGGGAGGGCCATCAATGAGCAGTTCTTC CASSPPNSGRAINEQFF TRBV18 TRBD2 . TRBJ2-1
TGTGCCAGCAGTTATGGACAGTGGAACACTGAAGCTTTCTTT CASSYGQWNTEAFF TRBV27 . few TRBJ1-1
TGTGCCAGCAGCATGGACAGGTGGAACAGTGAAGCTTTCTTT CASSMDRWNSEAFF TRBV7-9 TRBD1 . TRBJ1-1
TGTGCCAGCTCACCCCGACAGGGAAGGACTGAAGCTTTCTTT CASSPRQGRTEAFF TRBV18 TRBD1 . TRBJ1-1
TGTGCCAGCAGTCTAGGACAGGGGCGGGGCTACACCTTC CASSLGQGRGYTF TRBV27 TRBD1 . TRBJ1-2
TGCGCCAGCAGCGAGGGACTAGCGGAGGGCTACGAGCAGTACTTC CASSEGLAEGYEQYF TRBV4-1 TRBD2 . TRBJ2-7
TGTGCCAGCAGTTTCGGAAACGACAGGATCTCCACTGAAGCTTTCTTT CASSFGNDRISTEAFF TRBV6-4 . . TRBJ1-1
TGTGCCAGCAGCCCGACAGGGGGCGCAACCTACAATGAGCAGTTCTTC CASSPTGGATYNEQFF TRBV7-6 TRBD1 . TRBJ2-1
TGTGCCAGCAGCCTAACCCCCGGTGACAATGAGCAGTTCTTC CASSLTPGDNEQFF TRBV3-1/TRBV3-2 . . TRBJ2-1
TGTGCCAGCAGCCGCGACTTAGCGGGGACCTACGAGCAGTACTTC CASSRDLAGTYEQYF TRBV7-2 TRBD2 . TRBJ2-7
TGTGCCAGCGGACAGGGCTACGAGCAGTACTTC CASGQGYEQYF TRBV7-2 TRBD1 . TRBJ2-7
TGTGCCAGCAGTTATATGGCATTCAACTATGGCTACACCTTC CASSYMAFNYGYTF TRBV28 . . TRBJ1-2
TGCGCCAGCAGCTTGGGGGGCGGTGGGTTAGAGCAGTTCTTC CASSLGGGGLEQFF TRBV5-1 . . TRBJ2-1
TGTGCCAGCACCTTCTCAGGGCAGGAGACCCAGTACTTC CASTFSGQETQYF TRBV7-9 . . TRBJ2-5
TGCAGCGTTGAAGGGGGTCGGGACAGGGACCCCTACGAGCAGTACTTC CSVEGGRDRDPYEQYF TRBV29-1 TRBD1 . TRBJ2-7
TGTGCCAGTAGTATCGGGACTAGCGGAGAGAGCGAGCAGTACTTC CASSIGTSGESEQYF TRBV19 TRBD2 . TRBJ2-7
TGTGCCAGCAGCTTGGCCGGACAGGCAATTGGAAACACCATATATTTT CASSLAGQAIGNTIYF TRBV5-6 TRBD1 . TRBJ1-3
TGTGCCAGCAGCCGGGACAGGAACTATGGCTACACCTTC CASSRDRNYGYTF TRBV5-4 TRBD1 few TRBJ1-2
TGTGCCAGCAGCTTAGAACAGGGCGGCGGTATTGAAGCTTTCTTT CASSLEQGGGIEAFF TRBV7-2 . once TRBJ1-1
TGCGCCAGCAGAAGCGGGAGCCCGTCCTACGAGCAGTACTTC CASRSGSPSYEQYF TRBV10-2 TRBD2 . TRBJ2-7
TGTGCCAGCAGTTACGGCCCAGGTATCTACAATGAGCAGTTCTTC CASSYGPGIYNEQFF TRBV7-2 . . TRBJ2-1
TGTGCCAGCAGCCCGGTAGGGTTTACAGGCGAGCAGTACTTC CASSPVGFTGEQYF TRBV5-5 . . TRBJ2-7